Given below is one T cell receptor beta chain in context. Antigen specificity is unknown. Some clones are missing from TCRdb's copy, which holds only in-frame ones; the method was immunoSEQ multiplex PCR. The sample holds 150,000 to 200,000 clones, around nine tenths seen once. The source of the sample is a study of cytomegalovirus exposure and HLA in healthy donors. The study, taken as a whole, reports: The study labeled 170 or so TCR beta chains cytomegalovirus-associated. Most TCRs appeared rarely, but some public TCRs recurred in many donors.

CDR3 length: 13 residues. Deletions cut 2 bases from V and 2 bases from J, with 6 bases between. The germline V gene encodes CDR1 SGHDN and CDR2 FVKESK. Sequencing used PBMCs. The origin of this receptor is a woman aged 30 to 39 in good health and CMV-seronegative. This chain joins TRBV14 and TRBJ1-1; D might be TRBD1 (5 bases). The DNA for the CDR3 is TGTGCCAGCAGCCAACAGGGAAACACTGAAGCTTTCTTT. Translating gives CASSQQGNTEAFF.